The subject of this entry is one TCR beta chain. Its antigen remains unidentified. Libraries were prepared by immunoSEQ multiplex PCR; TCRdb keeps only in-frame clonotypes and omits some of them. In the table there are about 79,000 clones, 80% to 95% of which are singletons. This sample was included in a study of OX40 agonist ivuxolimab in advanced cancers. Study observations and caveats: Some nonresponders additionally presented with little normalized T-cell clonal expansion.

The source material was CD4+ or CD8+ T cells sorted from blood, sampled in a trial of the OX40 agonist ivuxolimab. The source of this sequence is an adult with an advanced solid tumor such as melanoma, head and neck, liver or kidney cancer.

The CDR3 spells CASSFQTGGAGNTIYF. CDR3 nucleotides: TGTGCCAGCAGCTTCCAGACGGGGGGGGCTGGAAACACCATATATTTT. The chain employs TRBV7-6 and TRBJ1-3; the D gene is possibly TRBD1 (5 bases). The CDR3 contains 16 residues. Per the germline V gene, CDR1 is SGHVS and CDR2 is FNYEAQ. V was cut by 3 bases and J by 2 bases, with 14 bases left in between.